Listed below are T cell receptor beta chains from one sample, sequenced in a study of T cell changes during pregnancy in multiple sclerosis. The table came from immunoSEQ multiplex PCR; TCRdb's copy has only in-frame clones and leaves some out. The sample has 48,000 or so clones, approximately 88% seen once. Specimen: CD4+ T cells from peripheral blood mononuclear cells, collected in the second trimester of pregnancy. The origin of the receptors is a female donor with multiple sclerosis, enrolled in a pregnancy study. Each CDR3 is given with its conserved first and last residue. Each record gives: J gene, V gene, clone size, D gene, CDR3 DNA, CDR3 protein. D genes are given only for firm matches. Part of the rows lack a size; the others show once, few, many or a class for expanded clones.

TRBJ2-5	TRBV9	NA	NA	TGTGCCAGCAGCGCGATCGGACAGCCCCAAGAGACCCAGTACTTC	CASSAIGQPQETQYF
TRBJ2-5	TRBV29-1	once	TRBD2	TGCAGCGTTTCGGGAGGGCGAGGAGAGACCCAGTACTTC	CSVSGGRGETQYF
TRBJ1-1	TRBV19	NA	NA	TGTGCCAGTAGTACCCGGCCCCGTGGGGCATACATGAACACTGAAGCTTTCTTT	CASSTRPRGAYMNTEAFF
TRBJ2-7	TRBV18	NA	NA	TGTGCCAGCTCACCACAGGGGGGGACGACCTACGAGCAGTACTTC	CASSPQGGTTYEQYF
TRBJ2-5	TRBV29-1	NA	TRBD1	TGCAGCGTTGGACGGACAGGTGATTGGTACCAAGAGACCCAGTACTTC	CSVGRTGDWYQETQYF
TRBJ1-1	TRBV5-1	NA	TRBD1	TGCGCCAGCAGCTCAGGGGGCGAGACCACTGAAGCTTTCTTT	CASSSGGETTEAFF
TRBJ2-4	TRBV4-2	NA	TRBD1	TGTGCCAGCAGCCAAGCGATAGGGGGCCAAGGGTACATTCAGTACTTC	CASSQAIGGQGYIQYF
TRBJ2-7	TRBV6-6	once	NA	TGTGCCAGCAGCGAAAACGCCGAAACGGGCGAGCAGTACTTC	CASSENAETGEQYF
TRBJ2-5	TRBV6-1	NA	TRBD1	TGTGCCAGCAGTTCCGGACAGGGGGGAGAGACCCAGTACTTC	CASSSGQGGETQYF
TRBJ1-2	TRBV30	NA	TRBD1	TGTGCCTGGAGTTATCGGGACAGGGGTAAAAATGGCTACACCTTC	CAWSYRDRGKNGYTF
TRBJ2-1	TRBV11-3	NA	NA	TGTGCCAGCAGCTTAGATTATCGGGGGGCCAATGAGCAGTTCTTC	CASSLDYRGANEQFF
TRBJ1-1	TRBV11-2	NA	NA	TGTGCCAGCAGCTTAGTTGAGACCCTAGCCGGGACTTTCTTT	CASSLVETLAGTFF
TRBJ2-7	TRBV9	NA	TRBD2	TGTGCCAGCAGCGTGGGCAGCGGGAGGGCGGGTGAGCAGTACTTC	CASSVGSGRAGEQYF
TRBJ2-3	TRBV27	NA	NA	TGTGCCAGCAGGCCTTACGTGGGAGCCCTCCCAGATACGCAGTATTTT	CASRPYVGALPDTQYF
TRBJ2-5	TRBV5-1	NA	NA	TGCGCCAGCAGCTTGGAACGGGGCCAAGAGACCCAGTACTTC	CASSLERGQETQYF
TRBJ2-6	TRBV4-1	once	TRBD1	TGCGCCAGCAGCCGAGAGGGGGCACCTGGGGCCAACGTCCTGACTTTC	CASSREGAPGANVLTF
TRBJ1-3	TRBV27	NA	NA	TGTGCCAGCAGTTTTCAGGCGGGAAACACCATATATTTT	CASSFQAGNTIYF
TRBJ2-2	TRBV5-1	NA	TRBD2	TGCGCCAGCAGCCCGACTAGCGGGCGCACCGGGGAGCTGTTTTTT	CASSPTSGRTGELFF
TRBJ2-3	TRBV4-3	NA	TRBD2	TGCGCCAGCAGCCAACTAGCGGGAGCGAATACGCAGTATTTT	CASSQLAGANTQYF
TRBJ1-4	TRBV28	NA	TRBD1	TGTGCCAGCAACCAAGGACAGGGGGATGAAAAACTGTTTTTT	CASNQGQGDEKLFF
TRBJ2-3	TRBV7-6	NA	NA	TGTGCCAGCGAGTACGGGGGCACAGATACGCAGTATTTT	CASEYGGTDTQYF
TRBJ1-5	TRBV2	NA	TRBD1	TGTGCCAGCATAGGGACAGAAAATCAGCCCCAGCATTTT	CASIGTENQPQHF
TRBJ1-2	TRBV10-3	NA	NA	TGTGCCATCAGCAGGGAAGCTAACTATGGCTACACCTTC	CAISREANYGYTF
TRBJ2-4	TRBV4-1	NA	NA	TGCGCCAGCAGCCAAGATCGAGCCCGCGTAGATTTAGCCAAAAACATTCAGTACTTC	CASSQDRARVDLAKNIQYF
TRBJ2-7	TRBV11-2	NA	NA	TGTGCCAGCAGCCCGAACCTAGTGGCCAGCTCCTACGAGCAGTACTTC	CASSPNLVASSYEQYF
TRBJ2-5	TRBV5-1	NA	TRBD1	TGCGCCAGCAGCTGGGGACAGGCCGAGACCCAGTACTTC	CASSWGQAETQYF
TRBJ1-2	TRBV27	NA	NA	TGTGCCAGCAGTTTAGACAGCCGGTTCCGGAGGGACGGGGGCTACACCTTC	CASSLDSRFRRDGGYTF